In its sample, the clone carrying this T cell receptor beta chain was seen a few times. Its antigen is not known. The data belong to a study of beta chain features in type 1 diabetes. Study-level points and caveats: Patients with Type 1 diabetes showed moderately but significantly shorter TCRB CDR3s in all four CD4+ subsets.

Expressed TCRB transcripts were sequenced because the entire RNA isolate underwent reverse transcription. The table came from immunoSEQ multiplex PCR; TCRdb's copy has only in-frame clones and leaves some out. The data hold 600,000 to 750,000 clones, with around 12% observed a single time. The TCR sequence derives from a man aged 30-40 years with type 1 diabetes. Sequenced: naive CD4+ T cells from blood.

The CDR3: CASSQAEENYGYTF. The CDR3 DNA reads TGTGCCAGCAGCCAAGCGGAGGAAAACTATGGCTACACCTTC. V usage is TRBV4-2 and J usage is TRBJ1-2, with D hard to call. The CDR3 covers 14 residues. V lost 1 base to trimming and J lost 2 bases, with 8 bases between them. In germline, CDR1 is LGHNA, CDR2 YNFKEQ.